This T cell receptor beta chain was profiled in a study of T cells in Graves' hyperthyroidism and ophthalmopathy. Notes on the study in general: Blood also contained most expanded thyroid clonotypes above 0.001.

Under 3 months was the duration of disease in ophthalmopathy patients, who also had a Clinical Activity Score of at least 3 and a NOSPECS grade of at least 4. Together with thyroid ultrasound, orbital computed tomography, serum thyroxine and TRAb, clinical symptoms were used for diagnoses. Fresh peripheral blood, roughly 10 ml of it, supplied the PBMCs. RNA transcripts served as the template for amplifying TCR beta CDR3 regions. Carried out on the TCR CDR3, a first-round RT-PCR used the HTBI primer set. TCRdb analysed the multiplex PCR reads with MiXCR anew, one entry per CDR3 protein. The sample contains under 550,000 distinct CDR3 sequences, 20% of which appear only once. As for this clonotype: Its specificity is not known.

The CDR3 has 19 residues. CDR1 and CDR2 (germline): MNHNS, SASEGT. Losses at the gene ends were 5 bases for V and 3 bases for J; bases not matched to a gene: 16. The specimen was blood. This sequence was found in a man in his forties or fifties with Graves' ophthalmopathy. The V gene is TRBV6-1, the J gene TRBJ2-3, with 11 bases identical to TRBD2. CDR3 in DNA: TGTGCCAGCAGTTATAATCTCGGGACTAGCGGCATCAATACAGATACGCAGTATTTT. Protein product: CASSYNLGTSGINTDTQYF.